This TCR beta chain came from a study of post-analysis software for immune sequencing data. Turning to the study itself: The cohort encompassed relapsing-remitting, secondary progressive and progressive-relapsing multiple sclerosis disease courses.

TCR beta libraries were prepared from cDNA with unique molecular identifiers. T cells, 1 to 10 million of them, yielded roughly 0.5 million cDNA molecules. From the PCR reads, TCRdb called clonotypes with MiXCR, one entry per CDR3 protein. The sample has roughly 400,000 distinct CDR3 sequences, approximately 38% seen once; the top ten hold 7.6%. On this clonotype itself: Its antigen remains unidentified.

Study-level points and caveats: Strong co-clustering by F measure linked samples that shared a preparation batch. Versus controls, multiple sclerosis patients showed significantly lower diversity (normalized Chao1). Included in a set of roughly five TRBV segments more frequent in patients than controls were TRBV5-6, TRBV5-1 and TRBV20-1.

The germline gives CDR1 SGHRS, CDR2 YFSETQ. The V gene lost 0 bases and the J gene lost 4 bases, with 10 bases spanning the gap. The length of the CDR3 is 14 residues. The chain combines TRBV5-1 with TRBJ1-2, with D hard to call. Sequenced: blood. The sequence derives from a girl aged 2 to 9 with multiple sclerosis. CDR3 in amino acids: CASSLAIPLYGYTF. The CDR3 nucleotides read TGCGCCAGCAGCTTGGCCATCCCTCTCTATGGCTACACCTTC.